The source of this T cell receptor beta chain is a study of blood T cells in healthy people across ages. Whole-study findings and limits: Older age went with lower TCR beta diversity per million T cells, in a roughly linear way.

Healthy individuals of Caucasian origin from Russia, aged roughly 6 to 100, served as donors. Primed by a sample-barcoded 5' primer and a J-beta primer mix, a second PCR proceeded for roughly 6 to 12 cycles. The template-switch adaptor was a 5' adaptor with 12 random nucleotides. It tagged each cDNA molecule. TCRdb independently ran MiXCR on the 5' RACE reads; one entry per CDR3 protein. The sample holds 250,000 to 300,000 distinct CDR3 sequences, 25% to 30% seen once. On this clonotype itself: Its antigen is unidentified.

The CDR3 sequence is 14 residues long. Germline V gene lookup returns CDR1 SGHRS and CDR2 YFSETQ. V dropped 4 bases and J dropped 7 bases, with 15 bases sitting between them. This chain uses TRBV5-1 with TRBJ1-5; D possibly corresponds to TRBD1 (5 bases). This TCR came from a woman aged 70-85 years in good health. Sequencing was done on a sample of blood. CDR3 coding DNA: TGCGCCAGCAGCGCCGGAGGGGAGGGCCAGCCCCAGCATTTT. Translated: CASSAGGEGQPQHF.